This is a list of T cell receptor beta chains from one sample in a study of T cell responses to AZD1222 COVID-19 vaccine. TCRdb's copy holds only in-frame clones and misses some; the assay was immunoSEQ multiplex PCR. The sample has some 150,000 clones; approximately 90% are singletons. The sample was peripheral blood, taken on day 0 of AZD1222 vaccination. Receptor source: an adult in good health. Each CDR3 is given with its conserved first and last residue. Each record gives: V gene, J gene, clone size, CDR3 protein. Not all rows give a size; the values are once, few, many and, for expanded clones, a class.

TRBV28	TRBJ2-7	-	CASSTLAGAPAGEQYF
TRBV5-8	TRBJ1-2	-	CASSSRQGRGYGYTF
TRBV29-1	TRBJ2-3	-	CSAGLAGSTDTQYF
TRBV7-9	TRBJ1-1	-	CASSLGQTLGTEAFF
TRBV2	TRBJ2-5	-	CASSETETQYF
TRBV7-9	TRBJ1-4	-	CASSLSRQGREKLFF
TRBV27	TRBJ1-5	-	CASGPYSNQPQHF
TRBV10-2	TRBJ1-5	-	CASSGQEGQPQHF
TRBV15	TRBJ2-1	-	CATSRRDGYNEQFF
TRBV6-5	TRBJ1-1	-	CASSYSRGAGTEAFF
TRBV28	TRBJ2-3	-	CASSFGAGYTDTQYF
TRBV3-1/TRBV3-2	TRBJ2-5	-	CASSQTKPRETQYF
TRBV7-2	TRBJ2-3	-	CASSLGYRDTQYF
TRBV7-3	TRBJ2-5	-	CASSLTTGGTQYF
TRBV5-6	TRBJ2-2	-	CASRTHPTSGRYTGELFF
TRBV2	TRBJ1-5	-	CASSDLNVSNQPQHF
TRBV28	TRBJ2-7	-	CASRLGTAYEQYF
TRBV30	TRBJ1-5	-	CAWSWDTSENLNQPQHF
TRBV27	TRBJ2-1	-	CASSFTSAGEQFF
TRBV7-2	TRBJ1-5	-	CASSLAVGVGQPQHF
TRBV5-1	TRBJ2-5	once	CASSRGDRTQETQYF
TRBV28	TRBJ2-3	-	CATLLGTDTQYF
TRBV4-1	TRBJ2-1	-	CASSQPGQRRTLSYNEQFF
TRBV27	TRBJ2-3	-	CATSGGLPSTDTQYF
TRBV13	TRBJ1-2	-	CASSSRDRSLYGYTF
TRBV19	TRBJ1-5	-	CASSINSGLNQPQHF
TRBV4-2	TRBJ2-2	-	CASSHPEPGRSTGELFF
TRBV6-5	TRBJ2-7	-	CASNRVGGRGSEQYF
TRBV24-1	TRBJ2-2	-	CATTHPGQGKTGELFF
TRBV19	TRBJ2-1	-	CASSISGRRDNEQFF
TRBV6-5	TRBJ1-1	-	CASRQGATEAFF
TRBV6-1	TRBJ1-5	-	CASSEGTLGPQHF
TRBV2	TRBJ1-4	-	CASSEAYQRGTEKLFF
TRBV5-8	TRBJ2-3	-	CASSFLGGARSTDTQYF
TRBV18	TRBJ1-1	-	CASSPWLQKGTEAFF
TRBV5-1	TRBJ1-2	few	CASSFSDTGASGYTF
TRBV19	TRBJ1-1	-	CASTTPRAGANTEAFF
TRBV6-5	TRBJ2-1	-	CASRKWEDNEQFF
TRBV12-3/TRBV12-4	TRBJ1-2	-	CASSMGNYGYTF
TRBV7-2	TRBJ1-1	-	CASSLSPGTTEAFF
TRBV3-1/TRBV3-2	TRBJ1-1	-	CASSQNGRTEAFF